This TCR beta chain was found in a study of siplizumab effects on memory and regulatory T cells. Findings of the study overall: Sequences below about 10^-5 frequency were poorly captured, and few alloreactive clones mapped to unstimulated subsets. The apparent diversity of naive T cells exceeded that of memory cells, and naive T cells seemed to make a major contribution to the alloresponse. The mean Treg-derived percentage of mappable alloreactive CD4+ clones was 55% to 75% with siplizumab compared with approximately 30% in controls. Left unconfirmed was the suppressive function of proliferating Tregs from siplizumab cultures.

TCRdb's copy holds only in-frame clones and misses some; the assay was immunoSEQ multiplex PCR. The table includes approximately 58,000 clones, more than 80% detected once. The CDR3 is 13 residues long. CDR1 SQVTM and CDR2 ANQGSEA come from the germline V gene. V was shortened by 1 base and J by 6 bases, with 9 bases between the two germline ends. Comments on this clone: Its specificity is not known.

The specimen was CD8+ T cells sorted from blood. The source is a human donor in good health. The rearrangement links TRBV29-1 to TRBJ2-2; D remains ambiguous. CDR3 DNA sequence: TGCAGCGTTGAAGTCGAAAGGGCCGGGGAGCTGTTTTTT. It translates to CSVEVERAGELFF.